This record concerns one T cell receptor beta chain sequence. The antigen is unknown. Germline V gene data show CDR1 as KGHDR and CDR2 as SFDVKD. V dropped 5 bases and J dropped 6 bases, with 13 bases sitting between them. The CDR3 runs to 14 residues. The data are from a study of T cell repertoires in cytomegalovirus infection. The wider study: CMV epitopes in the study were HLA-C-restricted (recently identified) and HLA-B-restricted (well studied). In public TCR beta signatures, there were indications of both CMV infection and matching HLA type. Findings and limits, study-wide: The cumulative frequency of public TCR beta families distinguished individuals who carried CMV together with the relevant HLA. In two of eight donors, the top clonotype was HLA-C-restricted CMV-specific.

TCRdb analysed the reads with MiXCR anew, one entry per CDR3 protein. Of fewer than 65,000 distinct CDR3 sequences in the sample, around a fifth were seen once. This chain joins TRBV24-1 and TRBJ2-1; D unclear. The TCR originated in a human donor in good health (CMV status not recorded). Some clones in this sample may be carry-over from other donors' samples. Sequenced here: CD8+ T cells from cultured PBMCs, sampled from culture after CMV antigen stimulation. The CDR3 DNA sequence: TGTGCCACCAGTGTGGACGGTTTAGGCAATGAGCAGTTCTTC. It specifies CATSVDGLGNEQFF.